The clone carrying this T cell receptor (beta chain) was recorded at least ten times. Its antigen is as yet unknown. The CDR3 totals 15 residues. CDR1 and CDR2 (germline): KGHDR, SFDVKD. V was pared by 1 base and J by 4 bases, with 10 bases between. For CDR3 and TCR beta VDJ profiling, genomic DNA was the template used. TCRdb re-called the reads with MiXCR, one entry per CDR3 protein. The data show about 110,000 distinct CDR3 sequences, with 40% to 60% seen just once and 30% to 35% held by the top ten. The data were obtained in a study of CD8+CD57+ T cells in acquired aplastic anemia. Across the study: CD4+ and CD8+ cells, once sorted, gave DNA averaging about 3 ug. CD4+ reads averaged roughly 9.9 million in healthy donors. General study findings and limits: Shared by patients and controls, roughly 28 CD8+ CDR3s were abundant in patients.

The genes are TRBV24-1 and TRBJ1-3; D remains unclear. Sequencing was done on a sample of sorted CD4+, CD8+, or CD8+CD57+ T cells (not recorded which) from PBMCs. This clonotype was sampled from a human donor in good health, serving as a control. This CDR3 is CATSDFGPQGNTIYF. DNA for the CDR3: TGTGCCACCAGTGATTTTGGGCCTCAAGGAAACACCATATATTTT.